The 18 T cell receptor beta chains given below trace back to one sample, sequenced in a study of blood T cell repertoires in COVID-19. TCRdb's copy holds only in-frame clones and misses some; the assay was immunoSEQ multiplex PCR. The sample holds some 150,000 clones; approximately 80% are singletons and the top ten take almost 6.5%. Sequencing was performed on peripheral blood. The receptors shown here come from a human donor in a cohort sampled during active COVID-19.

The chain carries TRBV7-2 and TRBJ2-1, with 7 nucleotides matching TRBD1. V lost 4 bases to trimming and J lost 0 bases; unmatched junction nucleotides: 3. Germline V gene data show CDR1 as SGHTA and CDR2 as FQGNSA. This CDR3 contains 15 residues. The CDR3 spells CASSSAGGSYNEQFF. DNA for the CDR3: TGTGCCAGCAGCTCCGCAGGGGGCTCCTACAATGAGCAGTTCTTC. Using reference TRBV7-2 and TRBJ2-1 for the parts outside the CDR3, the full variable domain is GAGVSQSPSNKVTEKGKDVELRCDPISGHTALYWYRQSLGQGLEFLIYFQGNSAPDKSGLPSDRFSAERTGGSVSTLTIQRTQQEDSAVYLCASSSAGGSYNEQFFGPGTRLTVL.

The chain recombines TRBV6-6 with TRBJ2-7, with 8 bases identical to TRBD1. Trimming at V came to 7 bases and at J to 0 bases, leaving 8 bases not matched to a gene. Germline lookup yields CDR1 MNHNY and CDR2 SVGAGI (reference sequence). CDR3 length: 15 amino acids. This chain's CDR3 is CASTDRGLSSYEQYF. The CDR3 bases are TGTGCCAGCACTGACAGGGGTTTAAGCTCCTACGAGCAGTACTTC.

The chain employs TRBV5-8 and TRBJ1-5; no clear D. V gave up 3 bases and J gave up 0 bases, with 10 bases separating them. Germline loops: CDR1 SGHTS, CDR2 YDEGEE. The CDR3 sequence is 15 residues long. CDR3 in amino acids: CASSSFGFSNQPQHF. As DNA, the CDR3 is TGTGCCAGCAGCTCGTTTGGCTTTAGCAATCAGCCCCAGCATTTT. The full variable domain, rest sourced from reference TRBV5-8 and TRBJ1-5, is EAGVTQSPTHLIKTRGQQATLRCSPISGHTSVYWYQQALGLGLQFLLWYDEGEERNRGNFPPRFSGRQFPNYSSELNVNALELEDSALYLCASSSFGFSNQPQHFGDGTRLSIL.

This chain links TRBV5-3 with TRBJ1-2; D uncertain. TRBV5-3 is an open reading frame, and its role is uncertain. This CDR3 has 13 amino acids. V was shortened by 0 bases and J by 7 bases, with 10 bases between the two germline ends. The CDR3 sequence: CARSLGGPLGYTF. The CDR3 region has the DNA TGTGCCAGAAGCTTGGGAGGGCCCCTTGGCTACACCTTC.

This sequence joins TRBV21-1 and TRBJ1-1; the table's D call TRBD1 went unverified against the DNA. TRBV21-1 is designated a pseudogene. The CDR3 spans 17 residues. CDR3 protein: CASSARDREPLNTEAFF. The CDR3 nucleotides are TGTGCCAGCAGCGCCCGGGACAGGGAACCTCTGAACACTGAAGCTTTCTTT.

The chain links TRBV5-1 to TRBJ2-2; D perhaps matches TRBD2 (6 bases). This CDR3 has 15 amino acids. V shed 3 bases and J shed 6 bases, with 15 bases lying between them. CDR1 is SGHRS, CDR2 YFSETQ, per germline. The CDR3 sequence: CASSSRPSSAGELFF. The CDR3 DNA reads TGCGCCAGCAGCTCGCGACCCTCTAGCGCCGGGGAGCTGTTTTTT.

The chain links TRBV6-1 to TRBJ2-3; no reliable D call. V was pared by 1 base and J by 1 base, with 3 bases between. The CDR3 has 13 amino acids. Per germline, CDR1 MNHNS and CDR2 SASEGT. The CDR3 loop reads CASSEGRTDTQYF. The CDR3 nucleotides are TGTGCCAGCAGTGAAGGGCGCACAGATACGCAGTATTTT.

This chain uses TRBV4-3 with TRBJ1-4; D gene ambiguous. Trimming cost V 1 base and J 6 bases, with 12 bases left between them. CDR1 and CDR2 (germline): LGHNA, YSLEER. The CDR3 spans 15 residues. Here the CDR3 DNA reads TGCGCCAGCAGCCAAGTCCCGGGGTACGATGAAAAACTGTTTTTT. Translating it yields CASSQVPGYDEKLFF.

The chain uses TRBV15 and TRBJ2-7; D might be TRBD2 (7 bases). The length of the CDR3 is 15 residues. Germline V gene lookup returns CDR1 LNHNV and CDR2 YYDKDF (reference sequence). V lost 5 bases, J lost 1 base, and 15 bases lay in between. CDR3 DNA: TGTGCCACCAGCGAAGGGGGGGGTGCTTCCTACGAGCAGTACTTC. As protein: CATSEGGGASYEQYF.

The chain employs TRBV11-3 and TRBJ2-2, with a weak D call TRBD2 (5 bases). The CDR3 is made up of 14 amino acids. The V end was cut by 0 bases, the J end by 6 bases, with 8 bases between. Germline V lookup: CDR1 SGHNT, CDR2 YENEEA. The CDR3: CASSLDEGSGELFF. DNA for the CDR3: TGTGCCAGCAGCTTAGATGAGGGTTCCGGGGAGCTGTTTTTT.

V gene TRBV6-5 combines with J gene TRBJ1-1; TRBD1 aligns across 8 bases. The CDR3 contains 16 residues. Losses at the gene ends were 0 bases for V and 1 base for J; bases not matched to a gene: 4. Germline V CDR1 and CDR2: MNHEY, SVGAGI. The CDR3 reads CASSYSTGAPNTEAFF. The CDR3 DNA sequence: TGTGCCAGCAGTTACTCGACAGGGGCCCCGAACACTGAAGCTTTCTTT.

The chain uses TRBV18 and TRBJ1-1; D remains unclear. The CDR3 spans 14 residues. V lost 0 bases and J 2 bases, leaving 7 bases between the germline ends. Germline V lookup: CDR1 KGHSH, CDR2 LQKENI. The DNA of the CDR3 is TGTGCCAGCTCACCACCTTTCCCAAACACTGAAGCTTTCTTT. Translation gives CASSPPFPNTEAFF.

The rearrangement joins TRBV30 to TRBJ2-7, with 12 bases that match TRBD2. Germline CDR1 is GTSNPN and CDR2 is SVGIG (reference sequence). Losses at the gene ends were 0 bases for V and 4 bases for J; bases not matched to a gene: 4. The CDR3 is 15 residues long. The CDR3 spells CAWSVRLAGAYEQYF. The CDR3 DNA reads as TGTGCCTGGAGTGTACGACTAGCGGGGGCGTACGAGCAGTACTTC.

This clone was detected once. The chain carries TRBV5-1 and TRBJ2-7, with TRBD2 matching 12 bases. The CDR3 spans 16 residues. Germline CDR1 SGHRS, CDR2 YFSETQ. V was pared by 0 bases and J by 3 bases, with 4 bases of the junction left unmatched. DNA for the CDR3: TGCGCCAGCAGCTTGGTACTAGCGGGGGGTAGCTACGAGCAGTACTTC. This encodes CASSLVLAGGSYEQYF. The variable domain in full, completed from reference TRBV5-1 and TRBJ2-7, reads KAGVTQTPRYLIKTRGQQVTLSCSPISGHRSVSWYQQTPGQGLQFLFEYFSETQRNKGNFPGRFSGRQFSNSRSEMNVSTLELGDSALYLCASSLVLAGGSYEQYFGPGTRLTVT.

The rearrangement uses TRBV5-4 and TRBJ2-5; 9 nucleotides line up with TRBD2. Germline V gene lookup returns CDR1 SGHNT and CDR2 YYREEE (reference sequence). The CDR3 has 14 residues. V gave up 7 bases and J gave up 2 bases; unmatched junction bases: 6. CDR3 DNA: TGTGCCAGCGGTAGCGGGGGACAGCAAGAGACCCAGTACTTC. This gives the protein CASGSGGQQETQYF.

The rearrangement links TRBV6-5 to TRBJ1-1; 7 bases are a match to TRBD1. Germline V gene sequence: CDR1 MNHEY, CDR2 SVGAGI. The CDR3 has 13 amino acids. After removal of 6 bases from V and 4 bases from J, the junction contained 5 bases not matched to a gene. Here the CDR3 DNA reads TGTGCCAGCAGCCTCGACAGGGTCACTGAAGCTTTCTTT. Translating it yields CASSLDRVTEAFF.

A remark on this clone: Different DNA sequences within this sample yield the same CDR3. This chain links TRBV5-8 with TRBJ1-2, with no clear D. CDR1 SGHTS and CDR2 YDEGEE come from the germline V gene. V lost 1 base, J lost 8 bases, and 12 bases lay in between. This CDR3 region has 13 residues. The CDR3 spells CASSLREAGGYTF. In DNA form, the CDR3 reads TGTGCCAGCAGCTTGCGGGAGGCGGGCGGCTACACCTTC.

This clone appeared once. The chain couples TRBV19 to TRBJ2-7; D gene ambiguous. V was clipped by 7 bases and J by 4 bases, with 14 bases between them. The germline CDR1 and CDR2 sequences are LNHDA and SQIVND (reference sequence). This CDR3 is 13 amino acids long. The CDR3 loop reads CASMRTGDYEQYF. The CDR3 coding sequence is TGTGCCAGTATGCGTACGGGTGATTACGAGCAGTACTTC.